These T cell receptor beta chains were read from a single sample in a study of pediatric ulcerative colitis. Libraries were prepared by immunoSEQ multiplex PCR; TCRdb keeps only in-frame clonotypes and omits some of them. The sample lists 65,000 or so clones; about 86% were seen once. The sequenced sample consisted of blood. These receptors all stem from a boy aged 5-17 years with severe ulcerative colitis. The CDR3 runs from the conserved cysteine through the conserved F or W. D genes are given only for firm matches. Where a row states a size, it is once, few, many or the class of an expanded clone; other rows omit it.

D gene,J gene,CDR3 length,V gene,clone size,CDR3 protein,CDR3 DNA
TRBD1,TRBJ2-2,20,TRBV4-2,-,CASSQERPGTGDEDTGELFF,TGTGCCAGCAGCCAAGAGAGACCTGGGACAGGGGACGAAGACACCGGGGAGCTGTTTTTT
TRBD1,TRBJ1-5,18,TRBV19,-,CASSITGTGGSIPQPQHF,TGTGCCAGTAGTATTACCGGGACAGGGGGCTCCATACCTCAGCCCCAGCATTTT
TRBD2,TRBJ2-7,17,TRBV19,-,CASSPGTSGRSSYEQYF,TGTGCCAGTAGTCCGGGGACTAGCGGGAGGAGCTCCTACGAGCAGTACTTC
-,TRBJ2-3,15,TRBV18,-,CASSGTGSSTDTQYF,TGTGCCAGCTCGGGGACTGGGTCTAGCACAGATACGCAGTATTTT
-,TRBJ2-5,14,TRBV18,-,CASSPRAVRKTQYF,TGTGCCAGCTCACCGAGGGCCGTCAGGAAGACCCAGTACTTC
-,TRBJ2-7,11,TRBV27,few,CASANNYEQYF,TGTGCCAGCGCGAACAACTACGAGCAGTACTTC
TRBD1,TRBJ2-7,14,TRBV7-2,-,CASFRTGLATEQYF,TGTGCCAGCTTTCGGACAGGGCTGGCGACTGAGCAGTACTTC
-,TRBJ2-1,12,TRBV5-8,-,CASSRTRSEQFF,TGTGCCAGCAGCCGTACTAGAAGTGAGCAGTTCTTC
TRBD1,TRBJ1-3,15,TRBV7-2,-,CASSEQGGSGNTIYF,TGTGCCAGCAGCGAGCAGGGGGGCTCTGGAAACACCATATATTTT
TRBD1,TRBJ2-7,13,TRBV7-2,-,CASSQTGAGEQYF,TGTGCCAGCAGCCAGACAGGGGCGGGGGAGCAGTACTTC
-,TRBJ2-3,11,TRBV29-1,-,CSGQGVDTQYF,TGCAGCGGGCAGGGAGTAGATACGCAGTATTTT
-,TRBJ2-3,15,TRBV19,-,CASRAPGTLQDTQYF,TGTGCCAGTAGGGCACCCGGGACCTTGCAAGATACGCAGTATTTT
-,TRBJ2-7,12,TRBV13,-,CASSPGSYEQYF,TGTGCCAGCAGCCCCGGCTCCTACGAGCAGTACTTC
-,TRBJ1-1,15,TRBV6-1,-,CASSEVWGIDTEAFF,TGTGCCAGCAGTGAAGTCTGGGGGATTGACACTGAAGCTTTCTTT
-,TRBJ1-1,12,TRBV7-9,-,CASREGNTEAFF,TGTGCCAGCAGGGAAGGTAACACTGAAGCTTTCTTT
-,TRBJ2-3,14,TRBV6-4,-,CASSAQGGTDTQYF,TGTGCCAGCAGTGCGCAGGGTGGGACAGATACGCAGTATTTT
-,TRBJ2-1,12,TRBV7-2,-,CATGPGHNEQFF,TGTGCCACTGGCCCGGGCCACAATGAGCAGTTCTTC
-,TRBJ1-1,13,TRBV18,-,CASSPAMNTEAFF,TGTGCCAGCTCACCCGCTATGAACACTGAAGCTTTCTTT
-,TRBJ2-7,15,TRBV4-2,-,CASSQDHGASYEQYF,TGTGCCAGCAGCCAAGATCATGGGGCCTCCTACGAGCAGTACTTC
-,TRBJ2-2,14,TRBV6-5,-,CASSYSLNTGELFF,TGTGCCAGCAGTTACTCGCTGAACACCGGGGAGCTGTTTTTT
-,TRBJ2-3,13,TRBV29-1,-,CSVGVPRTDTQYF,TGCAGCGTTGGGGTCCCACGCACAGATACGCAGTATTTT
-,TRBJ1-1,15,TRBV4-3,-,CASSQDDRGNTEAFF,TGCGCCAGCAGCCAAGACGACCGGGGTAACACTGAAGCTTTCTTT
-,TRBJ2-2,16,TRBV7-9,-,CASSLYTVLNTGELFF,TGTGCCAGCAGCTTGTACACGGTTCTGAACACCGGGGAGCTGTTTTTT
-,TRBJ2-7,14,TRBV27,-,CASSTRTPVWEQYF,TGTGCCAGCAGTACCAGGACGCCGGTGTGGGAGCAGTACTTC
-,TRBJ2-5,13,TRBV10-3,-,CAISDREGETQYF,TGTGCCATCAGCGACAGGGAGGGAGAGACCCAGTACTTC
-,TRBJ2-1,16,TRBV21-1,-,CASSQEERETAKGEFF,TGTGCCAGCAGCCAGGAGGAGAGAGAAACAGCTAAGGGGGAGTTCTTC
TRBD1,TRBJ2-7,15,TRBV14,-,CASSHRQGSAYEQYF,TGTGCCAGCAGCCACCGACAGGGGTCGGCCTACGAGCAGTACTTC
-,TRBJ1-1,15,TRBV19,-,CASSPYRTENTEAFF,TGTGCCAGTAGCCCCTACCGGACGGAGAACACTGAAGCTTTCTTT
-,TRBJ1-1,11,TRBV6-5,-,CASEENTEAFF,TGTGCCAGCGAGGAGAACACTGAAGCTTTCTTT
-,TRBJ2-1,13,TRBV7-6,-,CASSLGEGNEQFF,TGTGCCAGCAGCTTAGGGGAAGGCAATGAGCAGTTCTTC
TRBD2,TRBJ2-7,16,TRBV7-2,-,CASSFKLAAWNYEQYF,TGTGCCAGCAGCTTCAAGCTAGCGGCGTGGAACTACGAGCAGTACTTC
-,TRBJ1-1,12,TRBV2,-,CASSEIGPEAFF,TGTGCCAGCAGTGAAATTGGACCTGAAGCTTTCTTT
-,TRBJ2-5,15,TRBV4-1,-,CASSQVWGLGETQYF,TGCGCCAGCAGCCAAGTGTGGGGGCTTGGGGAGACCCAGTACTTC
TRBD2,TRBJ2-1,15,TRBV11-2,-,CASSPGTINYNEQFF,TGTGCCAGCAGCCCCGGGACTATCAACTACAATGAGCAGTTCTTC
-,TRBJ2-7,13,TRBV14,-,CASSAIGTTPQYF,TGTGCCAGCAGCGCGATTGGTACTACGCCGCAGTACTTC
-,TRBJ2-7,16,TRBV25-1,-,CASSEYGDISSYEQYF,TGTGCCAGCAGTGAATATGGGGACATCAGCTCCTACGAGCAGTACTTC
-,TRBJ2-7,11,TRBV20-1,-,CSASQGYEQYF,TGCAGTGCCAGCCAGGGCTACGAGCAGTACTTC
-,TRBJ1-1,13,TRBV7-9,once,CASRKKQEDTAFF,TGTGCCAGCAGAAAAAAACAGGAAGACACGGCTTTCTTT
-,TRBJ1-1,13,TRBV15,-,CATSEFPNTEAFF,TGTGCCACCAGCGAGTTTCCGAACACTGAAGCTTTCTTT
-,TRBJ2-6,17,TRBV5-4,-,CASSTQVGGSGANVLTF,TGTGCCAGCAGCACACAGGTGGGAGGTTCTGGGGCCAACGTCCTGACTTTC
-,TRBJ2-6,17,TRBV19,-,CASRSVLQSSGANVLTF,TGTGCCAGTCGCTCCGTCTTACAGTCCTCTGGGGCCAACGTCCTGACTTTC
-,TRBJ2-2,15,TRBV5-1,-,CASSLVAGAAGELFF,TGCGCCAGCAGCTTGGTGGCAGGGGCGGCCGGGGAGCTGTTTTTT
TRBD1,TRBJ2-2,14,TRBV9,-,CASSVTGGGGELFF,TGTGCCAGCAGCGTGACAGGGGGCGGCGGGGAGCTGTTTTTT
-,TRBJ1-1,13,TRBV30,-,CAWDPHKGLGAFF,TGTGCCTGGGATCCCCACAAGGGGCTCGGAGCTTTCTTT
-,TRBJ2-2,19,TRBV4-1,-,CASSHVSWFGQPNTGELFF,TGCGCCAGCAGCCACGTGAGTTGGTTTGGACAGCCGAACACCGGGGAGCTGTTTTTT
-,TRBJ2-7,13,TRBV25-1,few,CASSEWAGDEQYF,TGTGCCAGCAGTGAATGGGCAGGGGACGAGCAGTACTTC
-,TRBJ1-3,14,TRBV11-2,-,CASSRMSDGTVIYF,TGTGCCAGCAGCCGAATGTCGGACGGAACGGTCATATATTTT
-,TRBJ2-1,13,TRBV5-1,-,CASSLGGYNEQFF,TGCGCCAGCAGCTTGGGAGGATACAATGAGCAGTTCTTC
-,TRBJ2-5,15,TRBV10-3,-,CAISDSSGEGETQYF,TGTGCCATCAGTGATAGTTCGGGAGAAGGAGAGACCCAGTACTTC
-,TRBJ2-2,14,TRBV7-2,-,CASSPSKGSGELFF,TGTGCCAGCAGCCCCTCGAAAGGGAGCGGGGAGCTGTTTTTT
-,TRBJ2-5,14,TRBV5-5,-,CASSSSGVGETQYF,TGTGCCAGCAGCTCCTCCGGGGTGGGGGAGACCCAGTACTTC
TRBD2,TRBJ2-5,15,TRBV7-7,-,CASSYSGSWGETQYF,TGTGCTAGCAGCTATAGCGGGAGTTGGGGAGAGACCCAGTACTTC
-,TRBJ2-3,13,TRBV4-3,-,CASSQDRTDTQYF,TGCGCCAGCAGCCAAGATCGAACAGATACGCAGTATTTT
TRBD1,TRBJ1-2,16,TRBV5-1,-,CASSLEGGQGANGYTF,TGCGCCAGCAGCTTGGAAGGTGGACAGGGGGCTAATGGCTACACCTTC
TRBD1,TRBJ2-1,13,TRBV5-1,-,CASSFRTGGEQFF,TGCGCCAGCAGCTTTAGGACAGGAGGCGAGCAGTTCTTC